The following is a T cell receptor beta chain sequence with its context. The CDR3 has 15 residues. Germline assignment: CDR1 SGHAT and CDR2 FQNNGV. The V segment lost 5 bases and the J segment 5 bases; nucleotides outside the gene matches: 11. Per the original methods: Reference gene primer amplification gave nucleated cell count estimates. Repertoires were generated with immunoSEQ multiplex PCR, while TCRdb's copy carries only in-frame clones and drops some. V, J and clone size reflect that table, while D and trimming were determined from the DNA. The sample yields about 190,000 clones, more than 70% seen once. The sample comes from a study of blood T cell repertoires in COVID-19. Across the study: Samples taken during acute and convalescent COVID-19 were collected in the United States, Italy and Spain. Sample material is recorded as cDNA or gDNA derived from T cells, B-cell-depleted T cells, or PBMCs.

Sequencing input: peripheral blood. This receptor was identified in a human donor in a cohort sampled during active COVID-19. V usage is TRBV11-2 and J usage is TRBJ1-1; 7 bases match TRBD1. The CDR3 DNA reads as TGTGCCAGCAGCCCCCGACAGGGTCGAAAGACTGAAGCTTTCTTT. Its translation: CASSPRQGRKTEAFF.